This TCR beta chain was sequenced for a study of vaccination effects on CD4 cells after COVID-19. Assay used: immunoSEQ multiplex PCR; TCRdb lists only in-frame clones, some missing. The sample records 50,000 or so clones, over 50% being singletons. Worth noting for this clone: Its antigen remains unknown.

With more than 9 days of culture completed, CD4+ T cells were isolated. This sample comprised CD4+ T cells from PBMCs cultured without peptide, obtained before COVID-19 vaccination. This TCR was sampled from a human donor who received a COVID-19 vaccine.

The CDR3 region is CATSDPNRGRTGELFF. The CDR3 bases are TGTGCCACCAGTGACCCCAACAGGGGGCGCACCGGGGAGCTGTTTTTT. The chain employs TRBV24-1 and TRBJ2-2; 9 bases fit TRBD1. CDR3 length: 16 residues. Germline V gene sequence: CDR1 KGHDR, CDR2 SFDVKD. With V trimmed by 4 bases and J by 4 bases, 6 bases remained unmatched.